This T cell receptor (beta chain) comes out of a study of early T cells in non-severe SARS-CoV-2 infection. In the study overall: Sequencing input comprised bulk RNA from unsorted whole blood; chain pairing was not available.

Study-level findings and limits: VDJdb-based annotation leaned toward anti-spike CD8 responses and missed private and CD4 specificities.

Trimming stripped 0 bases from V and 7 bases from J, with 11 bases between. The germline CDR1 and CDR2 sequences are SGHTS and YDEGEE. The CDR3 is 14 amino acids. With respect to this clonotype: Antigen: not known.

Tagging with unique molecular identifiers was applied to individual cDNA molecules. TCRdb fed the 5' RACE reads into MiXCR, producing one record per CDR3 protein. Seen here are some 30,000 distinct CDR3 sequences, roughly 5% observed once, and the top ten hold roughly 2.5%. This receptor was obtained from an adult who was a healthcare worker with PCR-confirmed SARS-CoV-2 infection or an uninfected control (not recorded which). Sequences were obtained from whole blood. The V call is TRBV5-8, the J call TRBJ2-1; unclear D gene. Written as DNA, the CDR3 is TGTGCCAGCAGCTTGGATCTGTGGGATAATGAGCAGTTCTTC. As protein: CASSLDLWDNEQFF.